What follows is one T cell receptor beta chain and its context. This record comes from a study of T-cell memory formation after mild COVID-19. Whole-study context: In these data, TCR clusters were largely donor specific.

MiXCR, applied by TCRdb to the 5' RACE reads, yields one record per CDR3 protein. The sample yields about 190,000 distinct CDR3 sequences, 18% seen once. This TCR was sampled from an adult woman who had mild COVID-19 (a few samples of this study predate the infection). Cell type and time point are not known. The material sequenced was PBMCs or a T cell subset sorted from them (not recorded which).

The CDR3 nucleotides read TGTGCCAGCTCACCGTCCCAGGGGTCTGGCTACACCTTC. Amino acid sequence: CASSPSQGSGYTF. The chain carries TRBV18 and TRBJ1-2; D is possibly TRBD1 (6 bases). Between the trimmed V and J ends, which lost 3 bases and 7 bases, there was a span of 12 bases. Germline assignment: CDR1 KGHSH and CDR2 LQKENI. The CDR3 covers 13 residues.